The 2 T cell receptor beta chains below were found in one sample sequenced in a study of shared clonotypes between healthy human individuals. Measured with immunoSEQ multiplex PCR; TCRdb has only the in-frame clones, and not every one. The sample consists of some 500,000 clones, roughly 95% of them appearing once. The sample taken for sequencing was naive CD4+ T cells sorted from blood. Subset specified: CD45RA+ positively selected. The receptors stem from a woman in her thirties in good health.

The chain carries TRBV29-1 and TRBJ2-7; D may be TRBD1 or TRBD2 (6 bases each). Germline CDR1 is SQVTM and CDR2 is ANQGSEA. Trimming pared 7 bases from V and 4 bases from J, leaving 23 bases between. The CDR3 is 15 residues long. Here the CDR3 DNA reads TGCAGCGCCGGTTGGGGCCTGAGGGGGGAATACGAGCAGTACTTC. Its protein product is CSAGWGLRGEYEQYF.

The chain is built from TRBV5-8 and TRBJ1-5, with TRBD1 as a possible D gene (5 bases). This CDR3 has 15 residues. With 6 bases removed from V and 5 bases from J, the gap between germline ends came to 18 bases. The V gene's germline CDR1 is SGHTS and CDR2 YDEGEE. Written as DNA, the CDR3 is TGTGCCAGCACCACCCTTTATGGGACTGATCAGCCCCAGCATTTT. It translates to CASTTLYGTDQPQHF.